This T cell receptor beta chain was found in a study of blood T cell repertoires in COVID-19. Germline loops: CDR1 MDHEN, CDR2 SYDVKM. The CDR3 has 14 amino acids. The V segment lost 5 bases and the J segment 8 bases; nucleotides outside the gene matches: 9. Profiling relied on immunoSEQ multiplex PCR, and the TCRdb table lists in-frame clones only, not all of them. This sample carries fewer than 350,000 clones, roughly 85% of them seen once, and the ten largest clones take 6% to 7%. Each participant's cohort was designated according to participant-reported clinical history. This receptor was identified in a woman in her thirties or forties who had recovered from COVID-19. Sequencing was done on a sample of PBMCs or T cells enriched from blood (not recorded which). The chain is built from TRBV28 and TRBJ1-2; TRBD1 agrees at 9 bases. This chain's CDR3 is CASSLFRDRDGYTF. CDR3 sequence (DNA): TGTGCCAGCAGTCTCTTCCGGGACAGGGACGGCTACACCTTC.